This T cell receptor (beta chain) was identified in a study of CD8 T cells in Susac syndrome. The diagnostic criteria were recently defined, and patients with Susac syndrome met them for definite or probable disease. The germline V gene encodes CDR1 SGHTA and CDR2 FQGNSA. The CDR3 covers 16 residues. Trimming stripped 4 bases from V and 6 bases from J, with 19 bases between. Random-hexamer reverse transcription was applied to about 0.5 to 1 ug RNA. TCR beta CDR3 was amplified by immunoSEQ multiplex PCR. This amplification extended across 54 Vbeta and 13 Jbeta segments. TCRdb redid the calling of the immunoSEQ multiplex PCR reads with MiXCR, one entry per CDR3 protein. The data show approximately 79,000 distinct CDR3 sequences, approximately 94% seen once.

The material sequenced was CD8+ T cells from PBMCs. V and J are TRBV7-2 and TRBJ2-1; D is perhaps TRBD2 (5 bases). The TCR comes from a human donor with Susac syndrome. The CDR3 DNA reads TGTGCCAGCAGCTCTAGTACTAGTGGGAGAGTCAATGAGCAGTTCTTC. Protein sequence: CASSSSTSGRVNEQFF.